Each of the 16 T cell receptor beta chains below was sequenced from the same sample in a study of T cell responses to AZD1222 COVID-19 vaccine. The assay was immunoSEQ multiplex PCR, and TCRdb's table has in-frame clones only and misses some. The data contain roughly 120,000 clones, about 86% of them singletons. The source was peripheral blood, collected 28 days after the second AZD1222 dose. The receptors were gathered from an adult who received the AZD1222 COVID-19 vaccine.

This clone was seen only once. The chain employs TRBV6-5 and TRBJ1-4; the D gene is possibly TRBD1 (5 bases). Trimming took 10 bases from V and 8 from J, leaving 17 bases between them. The CDR3 sequence is 13 residues long. Germline V gives CDR1 MNHEY, CDR2 SVGAGI. CDR3 sequence reads: CATEGILGEKLFF. CDR3 sequence (DNA): TGTGCCACTGAGGGGATATTGGGGGAAAAACTGTTTTTT.

This clone was observed a single time. CDR3 amino acids: CASSFSTQETQYF. The DNA for the CDR3 is TGTGCCAGCAGCTTCAGCACTCAAGAGACCCAGTACTTC. V and J are TRBV7-2 and TRBJ2-5; D unresolved. CDR1 is SGHTA and CDR2 is FQGNSA in the germline V gene. V was clipped by 3 bases and J by 2 bases, with 7 bases between them. The CDR3 is made up of 13 amino acids. Complete variable domain (other parts from reference TRBV7-2 and TRBJ2-5): GAGVSQSPSNKVTEKGKDVELRCDPISGHTALYWYRQSLGQGLEFLIYFQGNSAPDKSGLPSDRFSAERTGGSVSTLTIQRTQQEDSAVYLCASSFSTQETQYFGPGTRLLVL.

This chain links TRBV6-5 with TRBJ2-1; 10 nucleotides align to TRBD2. The length of the CDR3 is 15 residues. V was pared by 6 bases and J by 7 bases, with 9 bases of the junction left unmatched. Germline V lookup: CDR1 MNHEY, CDR2 SVGAGI. The CDR3 is CASSSRGTSVNEQFF. The CDR3 DNA reads TGTGCCAGCAGCAGCCGAGGGACTAGCGTTAATGAGCAGTTCTTC.

This clone was seen a single time. The V call is TRBV18, the J call TRBJ2-7, with TRBD1 matching 7 bases. Germline values: CDR1 KGHSH, CDR2 LQKENI. This CDR3 is 14 amino acids long. Trimming at V came to 2 bases and at J to 2 bases, leaving 3 bases not matched to a gene. The CDR3 DNA is TGTGCCAGCTCACCAGGGACAGCAGCCTACGAGCAGTACTTC. Residues: CASSPGTAAYEQYF. Based on the CDR3 plus reference TRBV18 and TRBJ2-7, the full variable domain is NAGVMQNPRHLVRRRGQEARLRCSPMKGHSHVYWYRQLPEEGLKFMVYLQKENIIDESGMPKERFSAEFPKEGPSILRIQQVVRGDSAAYFCASSPGTAAYEQYFGPGTRLTVT.

This chain connects TRBV4-2 to TRBJ2-2; D possibly corresponds to TRBD2 (5 bases). Germline V gene data show CDR1 as LGHNA and CDR2 as YNFKEQ. This CDR3 comprises 15 residues. Trimming removed 1 base from V and 7 bases from J, with 13 bases in between. The CDR3 region has the DNA TGTGCCAGCAGCCAAGGAAAAGCCGGAGGCGGGGAGCTGTTTTTT. It yields the protein CASSQGKAGGGELFF.

The V gene is TRBV5-6, the J gene TRBJ1-1; no clear D gene. CDR1 and CDR2 from the germline V gene are SGHDT and YYEEEE. V was shortened by 0 bases and J by 1 base, with 13 bases between the two germline ends. The CDR3 is 16 amino acids. For the CDR3, the DNA is TGTGCCAGCAGCTTGGCTCGAAGGGCGGGGAACACTGAAGCTTTCTTT. Protein sequence: CASSLARRAGNTEAFF.

The gene calls are TRBV6-1 and TRBJ1-2, with 10 bases matching TRBD1. The CDR3 totals 15 residues. Germline V gives CDR1 MNHNS, CDR2 SASEGT. With V trimmed by 0 bases and J by 7 bases, 5 bases remained unmatched. The CDR3 DNA reads as TGTGCCAGCAGTGAAGCGGACAGGGGGGGAGTTGGCTACACCTTC. As protein: CASSEADRGGVGYTF.

V and J are TRBV23-1 and TRBJ2-7, with unresolved D. TRBV23-1 is filed as an ORF, its function uncertain. V was pared by 2 bases and J by 3 bases, with 11 bases between. The CDR3 runs to 14 residues. Here the CDR3 reads CASSQRQFDYEQYF. CDR3 coding DNA: TGCGCCAGCAGTCAACGACAATTCGACTACGAGCAGTACTTC.

The chain combines TRBV10-3 with TRBJ1-1; D is possibly TRBD1 (6 bases). The CDR3 consists of 13 residues. Germline V gene data show CDR1 as ENHRY and CDR2 as SYGVKD. V was shortened by 6 bases and J by 5 bases, with 13 bases between the two germline ends. CDR3 region: CAIRTGIGTEAFF. The CDR3, as DNA: TGTGCCATCAGAACAGGGATAGGAACTGAAGCTTTCTTT.

This clone was recorded once. The rearrangement joins TRBV2 to TRBJ1-3; D perhaps matches TRBD1 (6 bases). CDR1 SNHLY and CDR2 FYNNEI come from the germline V gene. This CDR3 region has 13 residues. With 5 bases removed from V and 2 bases from J, the gap between germline ends came to 7 bases. CDR3 amino acids: CASSSGAGNTIYF. CDR3 nucleotides: TGTGCCAGCAGTTCAGGGGCTGGAAACACCATATATTTT.

V and J are TRBV27 and TRBJ1-2; 8 bases fit TRBD1. Trimming removed 0 bases from V and 2 bases from J; junction bases left unmatched: 8. The length of the CDR3 is 17 residues. The V gene's germline CDR1 is MNHEY and CDR2 SMNVEV (reference sequence). The CDR3 bases are TGTGCCAGCAGTTTATCGGGGGGACAGGTTCACAACTATGGCTACACCTTC. Translation: CASSLSGGQVHNYGYTF.

The chain is built from TRBV10-1 and TRBJ2-3, with 10 positions matching TRBD2. V trimming: 0 bases; J trimming: 4 bases; junction bases outside the gene matches: 7. CDR3 length: 17 residues. Germline V gene data show CDR1 as WNHNN and CDR2 as SYGVQD (reference sequence). In DNA, the CDR3 is TGCGCCAGCAGTGAGTCTGTTCTAGCGGGAGATTCAGATACGCAGTATTTT. Amino acid sequence: CASSESVLAGDSDTQYF.

This chain connects TRBV4-3 to TRBJ2-5; 12 nucleotides line up with TRBD2. Germline CDR1 LGHNA, CDR2 YSLEER. V lost 3 bases, J lost 4 bases, and 6 bases stayed unmatched. CDR3 length equals 16 residues. CDR3 sequence (DNA): TGCGCCAGCAGCCATGCGACTAGCGGGGGATTAGAGACCCAGTACTTC. Protein sequence: CASSHATSGGLETQYF.

The V gene is TRBV4-1, the J gene TRBJ2-7; D ambiguous. The CDR3 totals 15 residues. The germline CDR1 and CDR2 sequences are MGHRA and YSYEKL. Trimming shortened V by 0 bases and J by 5 bases, and 14 bases separated the two germline ends. In DNA form, the CDR3 reads TGCGCCAGCAGCCAAGATCGTTCCCTGAAACACGAGCAGTACTTC. This encodes CASSQDRSLKHEQYF.

V is TRBV6-2 or TRBV6-3 and J is TRBJ1-1, with 12 positions matching TRBD1. V dropped 2 bases and J dropped 0; count of bases not matched to a gene: 10. The CDR3 has 19 amino acids. Germline-derived CDR1 and CDR2 are MNHEY and SVGEGT. CDR3 nucleotide sequence: TGTGCCAGCAGTTACGTCCAGGGACAGGGGGCTTTAGTGAACACTGAAGCTTTCTTT. Residues: CASSYVQGQGALVNTEAFF.

This chain joins TRBV19 and TRBJ1-1; 9 bases map to TRBD1. Losses at the gene ends were 6 bases for V and 12 bases for J; bases not matched to a gene: 17. Germline V lookup: CDR1 LNHDA, CDR2 SQIVND (reference sequence). The CDR3 contains 15 residues. The CDR3 DNA is TGTGCCAGTAGCCGCCCCCCCGGGACAGGGCACCGTACTTTCTTT. This gives the protein CASSRPPGTGHRTFF.